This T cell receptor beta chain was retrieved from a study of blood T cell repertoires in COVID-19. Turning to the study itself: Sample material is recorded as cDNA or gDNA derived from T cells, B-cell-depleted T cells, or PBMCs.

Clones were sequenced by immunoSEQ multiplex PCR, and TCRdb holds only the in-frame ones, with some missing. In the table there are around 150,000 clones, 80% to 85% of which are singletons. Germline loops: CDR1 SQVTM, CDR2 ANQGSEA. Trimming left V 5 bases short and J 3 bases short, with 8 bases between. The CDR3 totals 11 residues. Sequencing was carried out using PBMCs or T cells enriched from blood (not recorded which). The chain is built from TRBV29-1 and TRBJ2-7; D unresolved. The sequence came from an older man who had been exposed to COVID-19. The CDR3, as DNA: TGCAGCGTTAGAGAATTCTACGAGCAGTACTTC. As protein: CSVREFYEQYF.